The following is a T cell receptor beta chain sequence with its context. It lacks a known antigen. There are no base qualities to consult, and no much larger clone falls within one base. The library came from the immunoSEQ multiplex PCR assay. TCRdb mirrors the immuneACCESS table, restricted to in-frame sequences. Some clones are absent from its copies; in checked studies, under half trace to an unresolved V gene, and the reason for the others is unknown. The table for this sample lists roughly 100,000 clones; approximately 94% of them were counted only once. The ten largest account for 0.22% of the sample. The CDR3 has 16 amino acids, counting the end cysteine and phenylalanine. CDR3 DNA only is kept here, 48 bases in frame from base 1. CDR1 is given as SGHRS and CDR2 as YFSETQ, both from the germline V gene. V has 3 bases trimmed and J has 0 bases trimmed; junction bases matching no gene number 2.

This sample stems from a study of technical replicates of blood from several donors (dated by TCRdb to the late 2010s). The chain is encoded by TRBV5-1 joined to TRBJ2-3; 12 of the junction bases match TRBD2. The sample consisted of T cells isolated from PBMCs. This sequence originates from a human donor in good health. The CDR3 protein sequence reads: CASSSGTSGSTDTQYF. In nucleotides, the sequence is TGCGCCAGCAGCTCAGGGACTAGCGGGAGCACAGATACGCAGTATTTT.